The text below deals with one T cell receptor beta chain. The sample is drawn from a study of blood T cell repertoires in COVID-19. Study context: In each case, the material was cDNA or gDNA derived from T cells, B-cell-depleted T cells, or PBMCs.

The CDR3 is made up of 14 amino acids. Germline-derived CDR1 and CDR2 are GTSNPN and SVGIG (reference sequence). The V end was cut by 3 bases, the J end by 4 bases, with 15 bases between. Method: immunoSEQ multiplex PCR; TCRdb's copy keeps in-frame clones and lacks some. This table holds about 260,000 clones, around 90% found once. Sequences were obtained from peripheral blood. The chain couples TRBV30 to TRBJ2-5; a weak D match, TRBD2 (5 bases). The receptor was derived from a woman aged 45-65 years who had recovered from COVID-19. The CDR3 sequence: CAWRAASLRETQYF. Written as DNA, the CDR3 is TGTGCCTGGAGGGCGGCTAGCTTGAGAGAGACCCAGTACTTC.